This note documents a single T cell receptor beta chain sequence. Its target is not known. The read falls 3 residues short of the CDR3 end, and the missing part is taken from the germline J gene. This record comes from a study of Tregs in tolerant kidney transplant recipients. Points from the study as a whole: Changing PCR primers prevented nucleotide comparison between some patients' samples. Validation in larger populations is needed because few patients were studied.

Germline V CDR1 and CDR2: SGHRS, YFSETQ. This CDR3 contains 16 residues. V trimming: 7 bases; J trimming: 4 bases; junction bases outside the gene matches: 12. Mixed chimerism was transient after nonmyeloablative marrow transplants from related graft donors. Produced via immunoSEQ multiplex PCR; TCRdb's table is partial and in-frame only. This table lists around 33,000 clones. The source material was CD4+ T cells from blood (PBMCs), sampled 24 months after the transplant. The receptor was derived from a human patient who received a combined kidney and bone marrow transplant. The graft donor may be the source of some T cells. This sequence joins TRBV5-1 and TRBJ2-5, with 11 positions matching TRBD1. CDR3 sequence: CASRTQGQGAGETQYF. Incomplete CDR3 DNA: TGCGCCAGCCGGACTCAAGGACAGGGGGCAGGAGAGACC.